These T cell receptor beta chains were read from a single sample in a study of blood T cell repertoires in COVID-19. TCRdb's table, derived via immunoSEQ multiplex PCR, lists solely in-frame clones and lacks some. The sample has 99,000 or so clones, around 74% seen once. Sequences were obtained from peripheral blood. These receptors came from a woman in her 70s with acute or convalescent COVID-19. CDR3s include the opening cysteine and the closing phenylalanine or tryptophan. A D gene is named only where the DNA matches it firmly. The listing skips clone size in some rows; elsewhere it reads once, few, many or a size class.

>TRBV7-9|TRBD1|TRBJ1-1|NA
TGTGCCAGCAGGGACAGGGGGCAAGTGTTAGCTTTCTTT
CASRDRGQVLAFF
>TRBV5-1|NA|TRBJ1-1|NA
TGCGCCAGCAGCGTACGGGGGAACACTGAAGCTTTCTTT
CASSVRGNTEAFF
>TRBV2|TRBD1|TRBJ1-5|NA
TGTGCCAGCATTGCCGGGACAGGGGGTGGTCAGCCCCAGCATTTT
CASIAGTGGGQPQHF
>TRBV2|TRBD1|TRBJ1-5|NA
TGTGCCAGCGCAGGTAGGCAGGGGGGCATCAGGAGCAATCAGCCCCAGCATTTT
CASAGRQGGIRSNQPQHF
>TRBV7-2|TRBD1|TRBJ1-2|NA
TGTGCCAGCAGCTCAGGGGGCCAGGGTAACTATGGCTACACCTTC
CASSSGGQGNYGYTF
>TRBV5-1|NA|TRBJ2-7|NA
TGCGCCAGCAGCCCTGGGACATTTTCCTACGAGCAGTACTTC
CASSPGTFSYEQYF
>TRBV6-5|TRBD2|TRBJ2-7|once
TGTGCCAGCAGTTACTCCCTGACTAGCGGGGTTAACGAGCAGTACTTC
CASSYSLTSGVNEQYF
>TRBV9|TRBD1|TRBJ1-1|NA
TGTGCCAGCAGCGCCCGGGACAGGGGGCGCGTCGGGAACACTGAAGCTTTCTTT
CASSARDRGRVGNTEAFF
>TRBV24-1|NA|TRBJ1-5|NA
TGTGCCACCGCACAGGGAGCTCAGCCCCAGCATTTT
CATAQGAQPQHF
>TRBV7-9|TRBD1|TRBJ2-5|few
TGTGCCAGCAGCTTCCCGACAGGGGCGGGGGAGACCCAGTACTTC
CASSFPTGAGETQYF
>TRBV7-2|TRBD1|TRBJ1-3|NA
TGTGCCAGCAGCTTAGGGACAGGGATCAGTGGAAACACCATATATTTT
CASSLGTGISGNTIYF
>TRBV6-4|NA|TRBJ2-3|NA
TGTGCCAGCAGCCCAGGGCGCACAGATACGCAGTATTTT
CASSPGRTDTQYF
>TRBV2|TRBD1|TRBJ2-7|NA
TGTGCCAGCAAACGGGACAGCTACGAGCAGTACTTC
CASKRDSYEQYF
>TRBV6-4|NA|TRBJ1-5|NA
TGTGCCAGATCGACAGGCCTAAATCAGCCCCAGCATTTT
CARSTGLNQPQHF
>TRBV7-2|NA|TRBJ2-1|NA
TGTGCCAGCAGCTTAGTTGGGGCGGGATACAATGAGCAGTTCTTC
CASSLVGAGYNEQFF
>TRBV24-1|NA|TRBJ2-1|NA
TGTGCCACCGGAGGGTACAATGAGCAGTTCTTC
CATGGYNEQFF
>TRBV30|NA|TRBJ1-3|NA
TGTGCCTGGAGTGTCCACATTGGAAACACCATATATTTT
CAWSVHIGNTIYF
>TRBV30|NA|TRBJ1-3|NA
TGTGCCTGGAGTATCGGCTCTGGAAACACCATATATTTT
CAWSIGSGNTIYF
>TRBV10-3|NA|TRBJ1-3|NA
TGTGCCATCAGTGACCCAGGGAAGGGTGGAAACACCATATATTTT
CAISDPGKGGNTIYF
>TRBV18|NA|TRBJ1-1|NA
TGTGCCAGCTCACCAATCGGGGGGCGAAATACTGAAGCTTTCTTT
CASSPIGGRNTEAFF
>TRBV4-3|NA|TRBJ1-5|NA
TGCGCCAGCAGCCAAGAACTGGATCAGCCCCAGCATTTT
CASSQELDQPQHF
>TRBV2|TRBD1|TRBJ2-7|NA
TGTGCCAGCAGGGACAGGAGACTCGAGCAGTACTTC
CASRDRRLEQYF
>TRBV30|NA|TRBJ2-2|NA
TGTGCCTGGAGTCACACGAACACCGGGGAGCTGTTTTTT
CAWSHTNTGELFF
>TRBV5-4|NA|TRBJ2-3|many
TGTGCCAGCAGCCTGCGGGACCAGAGGCAGTATTTT
CASSLRDQRQYF
>TRBV7-2|NA|TRBJ2-7|NA
TGTGCCAGCAGCTTAACAGGGAGCTCCTACGAGCAGTACTTC
CASSLTGSSYEQYF
>TRBV19|TRBD2|TRBJ2-5|NA
TGTGCCAGTAGTTCGCTAGCGGGGGGGCCTGAGACCCAGTACTTC
CASSSLAGGPETQYF
>TRBV4-3|NA|TRBJ1-6|NA
TGCGCCAGCAGCCCCCGGGACTCCTATAATTCACCCCTCCACTTT
CASSPRDSYNSPLHF
>TRBV30|TRBD1|TRBJ1-1|NA
TGTGCCTGGAGCGCCGGGACAGAGGTAGCTGAAGCTTTCTTT
CAWSAGTEVAEAFF
>TRBV6-5|TRBD1|TRBJ1-1|NA
TGTGCCAGCCCCCCGGACAGGGTGAACACTGAAGCTTTCTTT
CASPPDRVNTEAFF
>TRBV5-6|TRBD1|TRBJ1-6|NA
TGTGCCAGCAGCTGGGGTAGGAGTCAGGGGGGTTCACCCCTCCACTTT
CASSWGRSQGGSPLHF
>TRBV27|NA|TRBJ2-1|NA
TGTGCCAGCAGTTTTGGCGGGGCGGGAACCTACAATGAGCAGTTCTTC
CASSFGGAGTYNEQFF
>TRBV6-5|NA|TRBJ1-1|NA
TGTGCCAGCAGTTCTATTATGAACACTGAAGCTTTCTTT
CASSSIMNTEAFF
>TRBV10-3|TRBD2|TRBJ2-5|NA
TGTGCCATCAGTGCGGGTAGCGGGGGGGCCTCAGAGACCCAGTACTTC
CAISAGSGGASETQYF
>TRBV11-2|TRBD2|TRBJ2-5|NA
TGTGCCAGCAGCTTTTCCGGGACTAGCGGGGGGGAGACCCAGTACTTC
CASSFSGTSGGETQYF
>TRBV19|NA|TRBJ1-6|many
TGTGCCACCGCCAGGGGAAATAACTCACCCCTCCACTTT
CATARGNNSPLHF
>TRBV5-1|NA|TRBJ2-5|NA
TGCGCCAGCAGCTCCGGAGGCTGGGCGCGACAAGAGACCCAGTACTTC
CASSSGGWARQETQYF
>TRBV2|TRBD2|TRBJ2-1|NA
TGTGCCAGCAGCGATATCCTCCTTCTAGCGGGGGGCTCCTACAATGAGCAGTTCTTC
CASSDILLLAGGSYNEQFF
>TRBV10-3|NA|TRBJ1-1|NA
TGTGCCTCCAGAGCGGGGCTAAACACTGAAGCTTTCTTT
CASRAGLNTEAFF
>TRBV6-2/TRBV6-3|TRBD1|TRBJ1-5|NA
TGTGCCAGCAGTTGGACAGGGCCCAATCAGCCCCAGCATTTT
CASSWTGPNQPQHF
>TRBV6-5|NA|TRBJ1-3|NA
TGTGCCAGCAATTATGCAGGGGTGTCTGGAAACACCATATATTTT
CASNYAGVSGNTIYF
>TRBV18|NA|TRBJ1-1|NA
TGTGCCAGCTCACCCTCGGGGGATGTCGCCGCAGCTTTCTTT
CASSPSGDVAAAFF
>TRBV28|TRBD1|TRBJ1-2|once
TGTGCCAGCAAGACCCCGGGACAGGGGTACTATGGCTACACCTTC
CASKTPGQGYYGYTF
>TRBV28|NA|TRBJ1-5|once
TGTGCCAGCAGCCCCGATCAGGGGAATCAGCCCCAGCATTTT
CASSPDQGNQPQHF
>TRBV13|TRBD2|TRBJ2-1|NA
TGTGCCAGCAGCTCGGGACTAGCGGGGGGTATAGCTGTCGAGCAGTTCTTC
CASSSGLAGGIAVEQFF